This passage covers 18 T cell receptor beta chains from one sample sequenced in a study of blood T cell repertoires in COVID-19. Libraries were prepared by immunoSEQ multiplex PCR; TCRdb keeps only in-frame clonotypes and omits some of them. The sample has around 470,000 clones, about nine tenths seen once. What was sequenced was PBMCs or T cells enriched from blood (not recorded which). The receptors were sampled from a man aged 18 to 30 who had recovered from COVID-19.

This rearrangement joins TRBV5-1 to TRBJ2-1; the match to TRBD2 covers 11 bases. Per the germline V gene, CDR1 is SGHRS and CDR2 is YFSETQ. The CDR3 is 16 amino acids. The junction had 9 bases not matched to a gene; V was cut back by 6 bases and J by 4 bases. The CDR3, as DNA: TGCGCCAGCACCGCATCGGGACTAGCGGAGTACAATGAGCAGTTCTTC. Amino acids: CASTASGLAEYNEQFF. The full variable domain, completed using reference TRBV5-1 and TRBJ2-1, is KAGVTQTPRYLIKTRGQQVTLSCSPISGHRSVSWYQQTPGQGLQFLFEYFSETQRNKGNFPGRFSGRQFSNSRSEMNVSTLELGDSALYLCASTASGLAEYNEQFFGPGTRLTVL.

The J gene is TRBJ2-2, the V gene TRBV5-6; 7 bases are a match to TRBD1. The junction had 15 bases not matched to a gene; V was cut back by 4 bases and J by 6 bases. This CDR3 is 17 amino acids long. Germline lookup yields CDR1 SGHDT and CDR2 YYEEEE. The CDR3 bases are TGTGCCAGCAGCCCACCCCCCACAGGGGTTCCCCCCGGGGAGCTGTTTTTT. Encoded protein: CASSPPPTGVPPGELFF. Full variable domain (outside the CDR3, taken from reference TRBV5-6 and TRBJ2-2): DAGVTQSPTHLIKTRGQQVTLRCSPKSGHDTVSWYQQALGQGPQFIFQYYEEEERQRGNFPDRFSGHQFPNYSSELNVNALLLGDSALYLCASSPPPTGVPPGELFFGEGSRLTVL.

This clone occurred a few times. Other DNA sequences in the same sample also yield this CDR3. This sequence joins TRBV29-1 and TRBJ1-1; D gene uncertain. There are 13 residues in the CDR3. Germline CDR1 and CDR2: SQVTM and ANQGSEA. The V end was cut by 2 bases, the J end by 0 bases, with 7 bases between. The CDR3 DNA follows: TGCAGCGTTGAACTGCGGATGAACACTGAAGCTTTCTTT. This sequence encodes CSVELRMNTEAFF. Variable domain in full (rest from reference TRBV29-1 and TRBJ1-1): SAVISQKPSRDICQRGTSLTIQCQVDSQVTMMFWYRQQPGQSLTLIATANQGSEATYESGFVIDKFPISRPNLTFSTLTVSNMSPEDSSIYLCSVELRMNTEAFFGQGTRLTVV.

This clone was counted a single time. V and J are TRBV7-9 and TRBJ2-7, with 14 bases lining up with TRBD2. Germline V CDR1 and CDR2: SEHNR, FQNEAQ (reference sequence). The CDR3 consists of 17 residues. J was trimmed by 7 bases and V by 1 base; bases with no gene match: 9. The CDR3 DNA follows: TGTGCCAGCAGCTTAGTACGGGGACTAGCGGGAGTACGGGAGCAGTACTTC. Protein: CASSLVRGLAGVREQYF.

The V gene is TRBV27, the J gene TRBJ1-2; TRBD1 matches 11 bases. The CDR3 spans 14 residues. CDR1 and CDR2 (germline): MNHEY, SMNVEV (reference sequence). V shed 0 bases and J 7 bases; nucleotides not matched to a gene: 1. This CDR3 is CASSLSGTGGGYTF. The CDR3 DNA follows: TGTGCCAGCAGTTTATCAGGGACAGGGGGTGGCTACACCTTC.

This clone was seen repeatedly, ten times or more. The chain joins TRBV6-1 to TRBJ1-6; the match to TRBD1 covers 7 bases. The CDR3 has 16 residues. Germline assignment: CDR1 MNHNS and CDR2 SASEGT. V lost 4 bases to trimming and J lost 4 bases; unmatched junction nucleotides: 7. The CDR3 nucleotides read TGTGCCAGCAGTGTGAAGGGGGCTTCTTATAATTCACCCCTCCACTTT. Its translation is CASSVKGASYNSPLHF.

The chain has TRBV10-3 and TRBJ1-2, with D maybe TRBD1 (5 bases). This CDR3 is 14 amino acids long. The germline V gene has CDR1 ENHRY and CDR2 SYGVKD. V lost 0 bases, J lost 5 bases, and 10 bases lay in between. CDR3 sequence reads: CAISESTTVYGYTF. CDR3 nucleotides: TGTGCCATCAGTGAGTCTACGACAGTGTATGGCTACACCTTC.

The chain couples TRBV3-1 (or the pseudogene TRBV3-2) to TRBJ1-2; tentative D call: TRBD1 (5 bases). CDR1 LGHDT and CDR2 YNNKEL come from the germline V gene (reference sequence). Trimming removed 1 base at V and 4 bases at J, with 16 bases between. CDR3 length: 16 amino acids. DNA for the CDR3: TGTGCCAGCAGCCAAGGGGCTACGTTGGGACTCTATGGCTACACCTTC. Translation gives CASSQGATLGLYGYTF.

This sequence joins TRBV10-2 and TRBJ2-3, with unresolved D. Germline CDR1 is WSHSY and CDR2 is SAAADI. Trimming shortened V by 1 base and J by 3 bases, and 8 bases separated the two germline ends. The CDR3 extends over 14 amino acids. CDR3 sequence reads: CASSEFGETDTQYF. CDR3 bases: TGCGCCAGCAGTGAGTTTGGAGAAACAGATACGCAGTATTTT.

CDR3 nucleotide sequence: TGTGCCAGCAGCCCTCTTAGCGGGGGGGCCTTTAATGAGCAGTTCTTC. Translating it yields CASSPLSGGAFNEQFF. V usage is TRBV7-9 and J usage is TRBJ2-1, with 11 bases fitting TRBD2. V lost 5 bases to trimming and J lost 7 bases; unmatched junction nucleotides: 10. Germline V gene data show CDR1 as SEHNR and CDR2 as FQNEAQ (reference sequence). The length of the CDR3 is 16 residues.

The rearrangement links TRBV5-1 to TRBJ1-1, with TRBD1 identical over 9 bases. The trim removed 4 bases at V and 11 bases at J, leaving 9 bases unmatched. Germline values: CDR1 SGHRS, CDR2 YFSETQ. The CDR3 is made up of 13 amino acids. The CDR3 DNA sequence: TGCGCCAGCAGCCCGGGACAGGGCCTGGGGGCTTTCTTT. Protein product: CASSPGQGLGAFF.

The chain joins TRBV14 to TRBJ1-1; perhaps TRBD1 as D (5 bases). V lost 5 bases, J lost 8 bases, and 15 bases lay in between. The CDR3 is 13 amino acids. The germline V gene encodes CDR1 SGHDN and CDR2 FVKESK. Here the CDR3 reads CASSGSPGGEAFF. DNA of the CDR3: TGTGCCAGCAGCGGGAGCCCGGGGGGAGAAGCTTTCTTT. The complete variable domain, with remaining parts taken from reference TRBV14 and TRBJ1-1, reads EAGVTQFPSHSVIEKGQTVTLRCDPISGHDNLYWYRRVMGKEIKFLLHFVKESKQDESGMPNNRFLAERTGGTYSTLKVQPAELEDSGVYFCASSGSPGGEAFFGQGTRLTVV.

The rearrangement links TRBV27 to TRBJ2-3, with TRBD2 matching over 11 bases. Germline V gene sequence: CDR1 MNHEY, CDR2 SMNVEV (reference sequence). This CDR3 contains 16 residues. Trimming cost V 5 bases and J 8 bases; bases outside gene matches: 12. In DNA, the CDR3 is TGTGCCAGCAGTCCAGCTAGCGGGGGGTTAGCAACTACGCAGTATTTT. Translation: CASSPASGGLATTQYF.

The J gene is TRBJ2-7, the V gene TRBV2; 9 bases are shared with TRBD1. The CDR3 spans 14 residues. Germline CDR1 is SNHLY and CDR2 is FYNNEI. V shed 6 bases, J shed 1 base, and the junction held 4 bases outside the gene matches. The CDR3 DNA sequence: TGTGCCAGCAGATCCGGGACAGGGTCCTACGAGCAGTACTTC. Its protein is CASRSGTGSYEQYF.

V is TRBV4-1 and J is TRBJ2-1, with 12 nucleotides matching TRBD1. This CDR3 spans 13 amino acids. The J segment lost 8 bases and the V segment lost 6 bases, leaving 2 bases of the junction unmatched. The germline CDR1 and CDR2 sequences are MGHRA and YSYEKL. Here the CDR3 reads CASRGTGGDEQFF. The CDR3, as DNA: TGCGCCAGCAGGGGGACAGGGGGCGATGAGCAGTTCTTC.

V and J are TRBV6-5 and TRBJ1-1, with a possible D match to TRBD1 (5 bases). The V gene's germline CDR1 is MNHEY and CDR2 SVGAGI. There are 11 residues in the CDR3. Trimming stripped 4 bases from V and 8 bases from J, with 8 bases between. CDR3 amino acids: CASSFREEAFF. In DNA form, the CDR3 reads TGTGCCAGCAGTTTCAGGGAAGAAGCTTTCTTT.

The V and J genes are TRBV13 and TRBJ2-5; the D is unclear. CDR3 length equals 14 residues. From germline, CDR1 is PRHDT and CDR2 FYEKMQ (reference sequence). Trimming stripped 0 bases from V and 3 bases from J, with 8 bases between. The CDR3 coding sequence is TGTGCCAGCAGCTTAGGGAGGAATGAAGAGACCCAGTACTTC. Protein product: CASSLGRNEETQYF.

CDR3 sequence: CASSLLGRQNSPLHF. The CDR3 nucleotides are TGTGCCAGCTCACTGCTGGGCAGGCAAAATTCACCCCTCCACTTT. The chain combines TRBV18 with TRBJ1-6; D remains ambiguous. Trimming removed 4 bases at V and 7 bases at J, with 14 bases between. The CDR3 is 15 residues long. The germline CDR1 and CDR2 sequences are KGHSH and LQKENI.